This TCR beta chain emerged from a study of blood T cells in healthy people across ages. Trimming took off 4 bases at V and 0 bases at J, with 11 bases between the two ends. This CDR3 has 15 residues. Germline loops: CDR1 ENHRY, CDR2 SYGVKD. For the second PCR, which ran for 7 to 11 cycles, a sample-barcoded 5' primer and a J-beta primer mix were used. TCRdb recomputed calls from the 5' RACE reads with MiXCR, one row per CDR3 protein. The sample shows fewer than 900,000 distinct CDR3 sequences, roughly 35% of them seen only once. The sequenced material came from blood. The receptor was derived from a man younger than 30 in good health. The chain joins TRBV10-3 to TRBJ2-3, with D perhaps matching TRBD1 (5 bases). The CDR3 sequence: CAISADKGSTDTQYF. CDR3 in DNA: TGTGCCATCAGTGCGGACAAGGGGAGCACAGATACGCAGTATTTT.